The sequence of this T cell receptor (beta chain) was determined in a study of T-cell memory formation after mild COVID-19. TCRalpha and TCRbeta libraries used 5'RACE with constant-segment primers and UMIs. In TCRdb, the 5' RACE reads were re-called with MiXCR into one record per CDR3 protein. Here the sample spans about 410,000 distinct CDR3 sequences, about 20% being singletons. CDR1 is MDHEN, CDR2 SYDVKM, per germline. The CDR3 covers 15 residues. Trimming shortened V by 5 bases and J by 4 bases, and 17 bases separated the two germline ends. As regards this clonotype: The antigen remains undetermined.

Whole-study results and caveats: Contracting CD4+ clones lay largely in CM and EM, with CD8+ ones residing in EMRA.

The receptor's source is a man younger than 35 who had mild COVID-19 (a few samples of this study predate the infection). Cell type and time point are not known. Sequencing was done on a sample of PBMCs or a T cell subset sorted from them (not recorded which). The chain combines TRBV28 with TRBJ1-1; D possibly corresponds to TRBD1 (5 bases). Written as DNA, the CDR3 is TGTGCCAGCAGTCCCCCAGCAGGGTTGGTCACTGAAGCTTTCTTT. The encoded protein is CASSPPAGLVTEAFF.